This TCR beta chain was retrieved from a study of T cell responses to AZD1222 COVID-19 vaccine. Germline V gives CDR1 SGHVS, CDR2 FQNEAQ. The CDR3 spans 12 residues. V lost 5 bases, J lost 1 base, and 4 bases lay in between. Whole-study results and caveats: Spike-wide vaccine-associated CD4 TCRs dominated at 160-218 and 743-854. Repertoires were obtained only post-peak T cell response.

Second-dose schedules of about 4 or about 12 weeks were combined. About this clone: The antigen is unknown. This same CDR3 is encoded by further DNA sequences in the sample.

Produced via immunoSEQ multiplex PCR; TCRdb's table is partial and in-frame only. The data contain roughly 120,000 clones, about 82% of them singletons. The genes are TRBV7-8 and TRBJ2-3, with no clear D. Sample: peripheral blood, taken 28 days after the second AZD1222 dose. The TCR was taken from an adult who received the AZD1222 COVID-19 vaccine. Written as DNA, the CDR3 is TGTGCCAGCAGCCCCCGCACAGATACGCAGTATTTT. It specifies CASSPRTDTQYF.